These 27 T cell receptor beta chains came from one sample sequenced in a study of CD8 T cells in ankylosing spondylitis. The antigens these receptors bind are not known. Study-level results: One TCR beta motif, made up of eight highly homologous variants, appeared characteristic of ankylosing spondylitis blood.

TCRdb analysed the 5' RACE reads with MiXCR anew, one entry per CDR3 protein. This sample carries 200,000 to 250,000 distinct CDR3 sequences, 15% to 20% of them seen once, and the ten largest clones take about 44%. The sequencing sample was made of blood, either unsorted or a sorted T cell fraction (not recorded which). These receptors were collected from a male donor with ankylosing spondylitis.

This clonotype was seen only a few times. This chain uses TRBV27 with TRBJ2-3; D ambiguous. The CDR3 is made up of 14 amino acids. The germline CDR1 and CDR2 sequences are MNHEY and SMNVEV (reference sequence). V lost 0 bases to trimming and J lost 2 bases, with 6 bases between them. CDR3 in DNA: TGTGCCAGCAGTTTATCGTTGGTCACAGATACGCAGTATTTT. It translates to CASSLSLVTDTQYF.

The chain recombines TRBV6-2 or TRBV6-3 with TRBJ2-1; the match to TRBD2 covers 13 bases. Germline V gives CDR1 MNHEY, CDR2 SVGEGT. This CDR3 has 17 amino acids. The junction had 18 bases not matched to a gene; V was cut back by 9 bases and J by 10 bases. CDR3 in DNA: TGTGCCAGTGAAATCGCACGACTAGCGGGAGGTCCAGGGGAGCAGTTCTTC. Its protein product is CASEIARLAGGPGEQFF.

This chain links TRBV6-2 or TRBV6-3 with TRBJ1-1; D call uncertain. The CDR3 has 16 amino acids. Germline-derived CDR1 and CDR2 are MNHEY and SVGEGT. The V end was cut by 4 bases, the J end by 5 bases, with 20 bases between. CDR3 nucleotides: TGTGCCAGCAGTTCTCTGGGGAGGGAGATAGGGACTGAAGCTTTCTTT. Its translation is CASSSLGREIGTEAFF.

The rearrangement uses TRBV20-1 and TRBJ2-1; D remains ambiguous. Deletions cut 4 bases from V and 3 bases from J, with 13 bases between. Germline V CDR1 and CDR2: DFQATT, SNEGSKA (reference sequence). The CDR3 has 14 amino acids. CDR3 in amino acids: CSAIPPEHYNEQFF. CDR3 sequence (DNA): TGCAGTGCTATTCCCCCCGAACACTACAATGAGCAGTTCTTC.

The rearrangement links TRBV2 to TRBJ2-3, with D perhaps TRBD2 (6 bases). V was pared by 3 bases and J by 0 bases, with 10 bases between. This CDR3 contains 15 residues. Germline values: CDR1 SNHLY, CDR2 FYNNEI. In DNA, the CDR3 is TGTGCCAGCAGTGACCCCGGGACTAGCACAGATACGCAGTATTTT. It translates to CASSDPGTSTDTQYF.

This clonotype was counted only a few times. The rearrangement links TRBV20-1 to TRBJ2-1, with 12 positions matching TRBD2. After removal of 3 bases from V and 6 bases from J, the junction contained 15 bases not matched to a gene. The germline V gene has CDR1 DFQATT and CDR2 SNEGSKA (reference sequence). The CDR3 is 18 residues long. This chain's CDR3 is CSASLLAGGRYTINEQFF. The CDR3, as DNA: TGCAGTGCTAGCTTGCTAGCGGGGGGGCGTTATACTATCAATGAGCAGTTCTTC.

This clonotype was seen a handful of times. V usage is TRBV19 and J usage is TRBJ1-1; TRBD1 matches at 8 bases. CDR3 length: 16 residues. CDR1 and CDR2 (germline): LNHDA, SQIVND (reference sequence). Trimming at V came to 4 bases and at J to 4 bases, leaving 11 bases not matched to a gene. CDR3 sequence (DNA): TGTGCCAGTAGTACCATCCCGGACAGGGTGGGCACTGAAGCTTTCTTT. Amino acids: CASSTIPDRVGTEAFF.

The chain links TRBV29-1 to TRBJ2-7, with D perhaps assigned TRBD1 or TRBD2 (5 bases each). Trimming took 4 bases from V and 2 from J, leaving 9 bases between them. This CDR3 contains 12 residues. Germline lookup yields CDR1 SQVTM and CDR2 ANQGSEA. CDR3 bases: TGCAGCGTTGGTAGAGGGGCCTACGAGCAGTACTTC. Amino acid sequence: CSVGRGAYEQYF.

This clonotype appeared a few times. For the CDR3, the DNA is TGTGCCAGCAGCTTGGTACTCATCACAGATACGCAGTATTTT. Residues: CASSLVLITDTQYF. The V gene is TRBV5-5, the J gene TRBJ2-3, with D uncertain. V lost 0 bases to trimming and J lost 2 bases, with 7 bases between them. CDR3 length equals 14 residues. Germline V lookup: CDR1 SGHKS, CDR2 YYEKEE (reference sequence).

The CDR3 spells CASNPGTTIAEKETQYF. The CDR3 bases are TGTGCCAGCAATCCCGGGACCACGATTGCCGAAAAAGAGACCCAGTACTTC. The chain has TRBV28 and TRBJ2-5, with D perhaps assigned TRBD1 or TRBD2 (5 bases each). The CDR3 sequence is 17 residues long. Germline V CDR1 and CDR2: MDHEN, SYDVKM. The V end was cut by 7 bases, the J end by 3 bases, with 24 bases between.

The sample holds a few counts of this clonotype. This sequence joins TRBV11-2 and TRBJ2-5; the match to TRBD2 covers 8 bases. Looked up from germline, CDR1 is SGHAT and CDR2 is FQNNGV. This CDR3 spans 16 amino acids. The J segment lost 4 bases and the V segment lost 1 base, leaving 8 bases of the junction unmatched. The CDR3 protein is CASSLGSGGPTETQYF. CDR3 in DNA: TGTGCCAGCAGCTTAGGGTCGGGGGGGCCGACAGAGACCCAGTACTTC.

This clonotype was counted between two and nine times. The V call is TRBV11-2, the J call TRBJ2-2; no clear D gene. Looked up from germline, CDR1 is SGHAT and CDR2 is FQNNGV. V shed 5 bases and J shed 9 bases, with 7 bases lying between them. The CDR3 contains 11 residues. The CDR3 DNA sequence: TGTGCCAGCAGCGAAGACTGGGAGCTGTTTTTT. Translation: CASSEDWELFF.

V is TRBV7-6 and J is TRBJ2-5; unclear D gene. Germline V CDR1 and CDR2: SGHVS, FNYEAQ. The CDR3 contains 14 residues. Trimming shortened V by 5 bases and J by 0 bases, and 10 bases separated the two germline ends. The CDR3 region is CASSPREYQETQYF. The CDR3, as DNA: TGTGCCAGCAGCCCCCGTGAGTACCAAGAGACCCAGTACTTC.

The J gene is TRBJ2-6, the V gene TRBV2; possible D gene TRBD1, 6 bases. CDR3 length equals 19 residues. Trimming cost V 6 bases and J 0 bases, with 21 bases left between them. Looked up from germline, CDR1 is SNHLY and CDR2 is FYNNEI. The DNA for the CDR3 is TGTGCCAGCAGCCGCCGACAGGTCCCTGACGTCTCTGGGGCCAACGTCCTGACTTTC. Its translation: CASSRRQVPDVSGANVLTF.

In this sample, this clonotype turned up a few times. This sequence joins TRBV20-1 and TRBJ2-1; 9 nucleotides match TRBD2. The CDR3 consists of 21 residues. Germline CDR1 reads DFQATT; CDR2 reads SNEGSKA (reference sequence). Trimming cost V 5 bases and J 3 bases; bases outside gene matches: 26. Here the CDR3 reads CSAPTRGVVPGGGVSYNEQFF. The CDR3 DNA is TGCAGTGCTCCAACCCGGGGTGTGGTTCCCGGCGGGGGGGTCAGCTACAATGAGCAGTTCTTC.

In its sample, this clonotype was seen many times. The chain uses TRBV7-8 and TRBJ1-5; TRBD1 matches at 8 bases. Germline-derived CDR1 and CDR2 are SGHVS and FQNEAQ. CDR3 length: 14 amino acids. Germline trimming cut 1 base from V and 4 bases from J; bases unmatched to any gene: 0. The CDR3 DNA reads TGTGCCAGCAGCTTAGGACAGGGGAATCAGCCCCAGCATTTT. Amino acid sequence: CASSLGQGNQPQHF. The full variable domain, rest sourced from reference TRBV7-8 and TRBJ1-5, is GAGVSQSPRYKVAKRGQDVALRCDPISGHVSLFWYQQALGQGPEFLTYFQNEAQLDKSGLPSDRFFAERPEGSVSTLKIQRTQQEDSAVYLCASSLGQGNQPQHFGDGTRLSIL.

This clonotype occurred a few times. The V call is TRBV4-1, the J call TRBJ2-5; D may be TRBD2 (5 bases). Germline loops: CDR1 MGHRA, CDR2 YSYEKL. V lost 1 base to trimming and J lost 4 bases, with 10 bases between them. This CDR3 spans 14 amino acids. The CDR3 DNA follows: TGCGCCAGCAGCCAAGGAGGTGAGGGAGAGACCCAGTACTTC. Translation gives CASSQGGEGETQYF.

This clonotype was detected a few times. The V call is TRBV27, the J call TRBJ2-3; 12 nucleotides line up with TRBD2. CDR1 and CDR2 from the germline V gene are MNHEY and SMNVEV (reference sequence). V gave up 3 bases and J gave up 4 bases; unmatched junction bases: 5. The CDR3 length is 16 residues. CDR3 amino acids: CASSLPTSGRPDTQYF. CDR3 coding DNA: TGTGCCAGCAGTTTGCCGACTAGCGGGAGACCAGATACGCAGTATTTT.

The chain employs TRBV20-1 and TRBJ2-1, with D possibly matching TRBD2 (6 bases). The length of the CDR3 is 15 residues. Per the germline V gene, CDR1 is DFQATT and CDR2 is SNEGSKA (reference sequence). The ends were cut back, 6 bases at V and 0 bases at J, with 15 bases in the middle. Written as DNA, the CDR3 is TGCAGTGCCGTCCCGCGGGGATACTCCTACAATGAGCAGTTCTTC. Protein: CSAVPRGYSYNEQFF.

This clonotype showed up just a few times. The chain recombines TRBV20-1 with TRBJ2-1, with a possible D match to TRBD2 (5 bases). CDR3 length equals 13 residues. Germline CDR1 reads DFQATT; CDR2 reads SNEGSKA (reference sequence). Trimming pared 1 base from V and 5 bases from J, leaving 9 bases between. The CDR3 reads CSARGLNDNEQFF. The DNA for the CDR3 is TGCAGTGCTAGAGGACTAAACGACAATGAGCAGTTCTTC.

This clonotype was observed many times. This rearrangement joins TRBV6-5 to TRBJ2-1, with D maybe TRBD2 (6 bases). The CDR3 loop spans 15 amino acids. Germline CDR1 MNHEY, CDR2 SVGAGI. Trimming removed 4 bases at V and 0 bases at J, with 10 bases between. For the CDR3, the DNA is TGTGCCAGCAGTTCCGGGGGACTCTCCTACAATGAGCAGTTCTTC. It specifies CASSSGGLSYNEQFF.

This clonotype was seen a few times. V is TRBV11-1 and J is TRBJ2-2, with 8 bases matching TRBD2. V was pared by 4 bases and J by 0 bases, with 10 bases of the junction left unmatched. The germline V gene has CDR1 SGHAT and CDR2 FQDESV (reference sequence). The CDR3 extends over 18 amino acids. CDR3 coding DNA: TGTGCCAGCAGCTATTTAGCGGGGTGGCCTTCGAACACCGGGGAGCTGTTTTTT. Amino acid sequence: CASSYLAGWPSNTGELFF.

This clonotype was seen only a few times. The CDR3 bases are TGTGCCAGCAAACTAGCGGGAGCCGGGGAGCTGTTTTTT. This encodes CASKLAGAGELFF. The rearrangement joins TRBV6-2 or TRBV6-3 to TRBJ2-2, with 11 bases lining up with TRBD2. Germline assignment: CDR1 MNHEY and CDR2 SVGEGT. The CDR3 totals 13 residues. V shed 7 bases, J shed 6 bases, and the junction held 1 base outside the gene matches.

The CDR3 reads CASSSTSGAYYEQYF. DNA for the CDR3: TGTGCCAGCTCATCCACTAGCGGGGCCTACTACGAGCAGTACTTC. V gene TRBV18 combines with J gene TRBJ2-7; 10 nucleotides match TRBD2. V gave up 5 bases and J gave up 3 bases; unmatched junction bases: 7. The CDR3 has 15 residues. The germline gives CDR1 KGHSH, CDR2 LQKENI.

The chain couples TRBV5-6 to TRBJ1-2; no firm D call. V was clipped by 4 bases and J by 7 bases, with 11 bases between them. CDR3 length equals 12 residues. Germline V gene sequence: CDR1 SGHDT, CDR2 YYEEEE. In nucleotides, the CDR3 is TGTGCCAGCAGCACCGGTCTCGGTGGCTACACCTTC. Its protein product is CASSTGLGGYTF.

V gene TRBV28 combines with J gene TRBJ2-1; 7 bases line up with TRBD2. There are 15 residues in the CDR3. V gave up 5 bases and J gave up 7 bases; unmatched junction bases: 11. Germline V gives CDR1 MDHEN, CDR2 SYDVKM. CDR3 protein: CASSLDGGGGNEQFF. In DNA, the CDR3 is TGTGCCAGCAGTCTGGATGGGGGGGGAGGGAATGAGCAGTTCTTC.

The chain carries TRBV12-3 or TRBV12-4 and TRBJ2-7; D ambiguous. The CDR3 runs 13 residues. The V gene lost 5 bases and the J gene lost 3 bases, with 11 bases spanning the gap. The CDR3 region is CASSPPPSYEQYF. The CDR3 region has the DNA TGTGCCAGCAGTCCCCCCCCCAGCTACGAGCAGTACTTC.